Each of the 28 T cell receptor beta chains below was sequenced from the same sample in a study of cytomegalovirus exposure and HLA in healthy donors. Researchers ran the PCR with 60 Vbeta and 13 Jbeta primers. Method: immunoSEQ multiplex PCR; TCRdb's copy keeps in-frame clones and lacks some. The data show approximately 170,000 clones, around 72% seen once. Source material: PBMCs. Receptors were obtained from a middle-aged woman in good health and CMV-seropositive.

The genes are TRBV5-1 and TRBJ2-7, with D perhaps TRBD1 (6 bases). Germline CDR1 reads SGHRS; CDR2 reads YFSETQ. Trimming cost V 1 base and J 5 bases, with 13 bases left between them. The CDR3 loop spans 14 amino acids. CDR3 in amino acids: CASSLPTGRNEQYF. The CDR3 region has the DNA TGCGCCAGCAGCTTGCCGACAGGCCGAAACGAGCAGTACTTC.

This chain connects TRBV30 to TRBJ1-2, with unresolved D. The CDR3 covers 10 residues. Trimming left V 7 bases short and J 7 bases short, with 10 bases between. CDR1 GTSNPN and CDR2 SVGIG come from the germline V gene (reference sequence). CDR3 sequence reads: CASPAAGYTF. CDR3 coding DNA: TGTGCCTCGCCCGCGGCTGGCTACACCTTC.

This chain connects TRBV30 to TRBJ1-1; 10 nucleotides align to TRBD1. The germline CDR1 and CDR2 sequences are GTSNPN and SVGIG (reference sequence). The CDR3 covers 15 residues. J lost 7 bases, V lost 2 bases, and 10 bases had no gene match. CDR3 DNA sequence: TGTGCCTGGAGTCTGACAGGGGGCCCAACAGATGAAGCTTTCTTT. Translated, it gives CAWSLTGGPTDEAFF.

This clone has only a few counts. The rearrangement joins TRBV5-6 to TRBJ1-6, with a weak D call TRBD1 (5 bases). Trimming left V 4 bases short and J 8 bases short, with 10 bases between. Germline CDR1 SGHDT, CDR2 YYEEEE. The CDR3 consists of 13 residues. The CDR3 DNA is TGTGCCAGCAGCCCACAAGGGGATTCACCCCTCCACTTT. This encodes CASSPQGDSPLHF.

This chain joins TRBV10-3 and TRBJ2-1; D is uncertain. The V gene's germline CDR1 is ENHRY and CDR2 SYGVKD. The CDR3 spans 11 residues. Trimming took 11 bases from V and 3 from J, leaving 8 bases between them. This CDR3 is CAHGSYNEQFF. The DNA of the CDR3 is TGTGCCCACGGTAGCTACAATGAGCAGTTCTTC.

CDR3 region: CASSKMTGIQEKLFF. The CDR3 nucleotides are TGTGCCAGCAGCAAGATGACAGGGATTCAGGAAAAACTGTTTTTT. V usage is TRBV5-4 and J usage is TRBJ1-4; 7 bases are shared with TRBD1. J gave up 8 bases and V 4 bases, and 11 bases lay outside the gene matches. The CDR3 extends over 15 amino acids. Germline V lookup: CDR1 SGHNT, CDR2 YYREEE (reference sequence).

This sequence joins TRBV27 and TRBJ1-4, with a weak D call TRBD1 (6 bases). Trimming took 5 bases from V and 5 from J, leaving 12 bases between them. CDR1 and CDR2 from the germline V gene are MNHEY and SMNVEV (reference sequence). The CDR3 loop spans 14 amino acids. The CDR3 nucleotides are TGTGCCAGCAGTAGGTCGGGGACAAATGAAAAACTGTTTTTT. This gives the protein CASSRSGTNEKLFF.

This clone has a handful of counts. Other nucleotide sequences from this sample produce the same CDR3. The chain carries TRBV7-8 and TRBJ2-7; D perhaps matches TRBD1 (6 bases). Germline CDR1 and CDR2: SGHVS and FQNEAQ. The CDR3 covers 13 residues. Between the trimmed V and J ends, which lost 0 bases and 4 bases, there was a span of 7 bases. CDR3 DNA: TGTGCCAGCAGCTTAGCGCAGGGGTACGAGCAGTACTTC. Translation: CASSLAQGYEQYF.

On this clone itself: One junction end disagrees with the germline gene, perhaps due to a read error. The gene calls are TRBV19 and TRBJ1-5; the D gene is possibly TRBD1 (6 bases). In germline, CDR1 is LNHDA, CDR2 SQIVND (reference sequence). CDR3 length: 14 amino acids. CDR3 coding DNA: TGTGCCAGCAGTAGGGGGACACCACAGGAGCCCCAGCATTTT. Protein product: CASSRGTPQEPQHF. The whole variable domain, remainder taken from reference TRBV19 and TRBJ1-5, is DGGITQSPKYLFRKEGQNVTLSCEQNLNHDAMYWYRQDPGQGLRLIYYSQIVNDFQKGDIAEGYSVSREKKESFPLTVTSAQKNPTAFYLCASSRGTPQEPQHFGDGTRLSIL.

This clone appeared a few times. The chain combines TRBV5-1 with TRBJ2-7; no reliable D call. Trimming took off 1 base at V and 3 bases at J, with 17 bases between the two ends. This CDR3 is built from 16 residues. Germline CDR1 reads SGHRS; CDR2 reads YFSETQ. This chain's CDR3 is CASSLSMAVNIYEQYF. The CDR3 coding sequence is TGCGCCAGCAGCTTGTCCATGGCTGTCAACATCTACGAGCAGTACTTC.

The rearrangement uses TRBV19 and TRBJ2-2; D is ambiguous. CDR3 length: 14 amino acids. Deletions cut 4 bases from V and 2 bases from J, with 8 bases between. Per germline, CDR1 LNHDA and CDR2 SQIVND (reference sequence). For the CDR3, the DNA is TGTGCCAGTAGTAAGACATTTAACACCGGGGAGCTGTTTTTT. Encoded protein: CASSKTFNTGELFF.

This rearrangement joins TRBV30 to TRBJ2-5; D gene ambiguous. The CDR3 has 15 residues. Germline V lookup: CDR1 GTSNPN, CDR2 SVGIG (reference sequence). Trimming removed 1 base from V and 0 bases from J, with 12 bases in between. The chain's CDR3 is CAWSATAKYQETQYF. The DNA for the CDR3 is TGTGCCTGGAGTGCAACAGCTAAGTACCAAGAGACCCAGTACTTC.

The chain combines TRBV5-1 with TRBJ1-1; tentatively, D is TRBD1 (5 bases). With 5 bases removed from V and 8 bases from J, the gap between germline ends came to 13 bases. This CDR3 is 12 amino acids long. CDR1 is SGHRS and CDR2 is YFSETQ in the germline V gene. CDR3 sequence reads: CASSSDKAEAFF. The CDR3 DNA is TGCGCCAGCAGTTCGGACAAGGCCGAAGCTTTCTTT. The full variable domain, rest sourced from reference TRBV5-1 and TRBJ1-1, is KAGVTQTPRYLIKTRGQQVTLSCSPISGHRSVSWYQQTPGQGLQFLFEYFSETQRNKGNFPGRFSGRQFSNSRSEMNVSTLELGDSALYLCASSSDKAEAFFGQGTRLTVV.

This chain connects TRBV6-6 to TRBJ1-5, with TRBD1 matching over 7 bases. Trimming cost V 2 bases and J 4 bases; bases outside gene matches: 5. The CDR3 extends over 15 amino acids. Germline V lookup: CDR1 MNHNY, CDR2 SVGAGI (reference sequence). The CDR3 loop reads CASSYQTGSNQPQHF. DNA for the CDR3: TGTGCCAGCAGTTACCAGACAGGGTCTAATCAGCCCCAGCATTTT.

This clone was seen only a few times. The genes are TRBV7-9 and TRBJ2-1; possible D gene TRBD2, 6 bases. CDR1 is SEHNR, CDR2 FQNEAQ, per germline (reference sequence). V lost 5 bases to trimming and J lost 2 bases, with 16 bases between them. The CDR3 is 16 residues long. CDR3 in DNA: TGTGCCAGCAGCCCCGGGACTTTAAGGACCTACAATGAGCAGTTCTTC. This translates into CASSPGTLRTYNEQFF.

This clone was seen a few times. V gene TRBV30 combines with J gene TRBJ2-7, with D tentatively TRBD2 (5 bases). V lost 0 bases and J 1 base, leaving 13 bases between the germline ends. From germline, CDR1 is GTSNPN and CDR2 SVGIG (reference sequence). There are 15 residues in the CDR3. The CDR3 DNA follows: TGTGCCTGGAGTGTACCCGAACTAGGGTCCTACGAGCAGTACTTC. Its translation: CAWSVPELGSYEQYF.

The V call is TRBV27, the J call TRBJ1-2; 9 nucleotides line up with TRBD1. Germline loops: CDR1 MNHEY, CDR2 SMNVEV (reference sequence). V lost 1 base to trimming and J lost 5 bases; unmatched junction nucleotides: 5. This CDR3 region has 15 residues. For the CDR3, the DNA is TGTGCCAGCAGTTTATTGGGGACAGGGACATATGGCTACACCTTC. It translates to CASSLLGTGTYGYTF.

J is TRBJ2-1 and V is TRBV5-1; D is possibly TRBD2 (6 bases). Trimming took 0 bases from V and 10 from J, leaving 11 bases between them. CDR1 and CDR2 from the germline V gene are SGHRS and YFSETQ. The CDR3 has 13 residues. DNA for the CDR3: TGCGCCAGCAGCTTGGACGGGGCGGGAGAGCAGTTCTTC. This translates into CASSLDGAGEQFF.

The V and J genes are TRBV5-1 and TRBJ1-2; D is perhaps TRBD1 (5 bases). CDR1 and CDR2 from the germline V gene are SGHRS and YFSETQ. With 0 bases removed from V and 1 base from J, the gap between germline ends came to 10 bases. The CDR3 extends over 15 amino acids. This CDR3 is CASSLGPDINYGYTF. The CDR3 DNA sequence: TGCGCCAGCAGCTTGGGCCCGGACATTAACTATGGCTACACCTTC.

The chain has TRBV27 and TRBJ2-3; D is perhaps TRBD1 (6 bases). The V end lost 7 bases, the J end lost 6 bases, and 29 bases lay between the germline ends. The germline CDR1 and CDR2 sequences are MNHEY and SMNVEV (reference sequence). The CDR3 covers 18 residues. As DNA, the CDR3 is TGTGCCAGCAAAGGGGTGACAGGCGGCCGGTTGCGTTCGGATACGCAGTATTTT. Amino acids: CASKGVTGGRLRSDTQYF.

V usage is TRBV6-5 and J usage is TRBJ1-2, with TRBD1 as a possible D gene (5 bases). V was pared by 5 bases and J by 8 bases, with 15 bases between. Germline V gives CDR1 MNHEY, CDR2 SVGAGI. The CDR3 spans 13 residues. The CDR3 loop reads CASSPAGGAGYTF. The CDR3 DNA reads TGTGCCAGCAGTCCTGCGGGGGGAGCGGGCTACACCTTC.

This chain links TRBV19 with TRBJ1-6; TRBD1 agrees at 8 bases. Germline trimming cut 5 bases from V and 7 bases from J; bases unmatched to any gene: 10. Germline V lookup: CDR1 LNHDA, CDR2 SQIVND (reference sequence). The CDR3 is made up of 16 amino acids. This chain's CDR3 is CASSDPGTGWNSPLHF. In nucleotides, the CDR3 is TGTGCCAGTAGTGATCCCGGGACAGGATGGAATTCACCCCTCCACTTT.

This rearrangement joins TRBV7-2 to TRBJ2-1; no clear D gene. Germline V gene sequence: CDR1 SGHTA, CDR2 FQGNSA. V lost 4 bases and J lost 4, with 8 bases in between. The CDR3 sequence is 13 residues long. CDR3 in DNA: TGTGCCAGCAGCTCCGGGTCATACAATGAGCAGTTCTTC. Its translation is CASSSGSYNEQFF.

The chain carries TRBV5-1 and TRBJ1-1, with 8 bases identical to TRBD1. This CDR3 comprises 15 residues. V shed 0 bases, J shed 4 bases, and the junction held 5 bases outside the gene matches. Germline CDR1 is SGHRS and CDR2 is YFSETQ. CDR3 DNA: TGCGCCAGCAGCTTGGCAGGGGGCCGAGGCACTGAAGCTTTCTTT. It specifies CASSLAGGRGTEAFF.

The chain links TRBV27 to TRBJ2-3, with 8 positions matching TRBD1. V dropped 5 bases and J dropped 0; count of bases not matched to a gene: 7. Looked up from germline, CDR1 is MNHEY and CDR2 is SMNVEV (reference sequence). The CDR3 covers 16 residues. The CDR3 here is CASSPLQGVSTDTQYF. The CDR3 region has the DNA TGTGCCAGCAGTCCCCTACAGGGGGTTAGCACAGATACGCAGTATTTT.

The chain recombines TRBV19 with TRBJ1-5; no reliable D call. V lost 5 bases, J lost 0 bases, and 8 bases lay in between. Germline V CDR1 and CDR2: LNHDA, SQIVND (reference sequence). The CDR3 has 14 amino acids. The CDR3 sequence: CASSWADSNQPQHF. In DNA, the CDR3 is TGTGCCAGTAGTTGGGCAGATAGCAATCAGCCCCAGCATTTT.

The CDR3: CASSVSSSGGEYEQYF. For the CDR3, the DNA is TGTGCCAGCAGCGTTTCCTCGAGCGGGGGGGAATACGAGCAGTACTTC. The chain couples TRBV9 to TRBJ2-5; 10 positions match TRBD2. Matching the DNA end better, TRBJ2-7 makes the J call doubtful. The CDR3 length is 16 residues. Germline assignment: CDR1 SGDLS and CDR2 YYNGEE.

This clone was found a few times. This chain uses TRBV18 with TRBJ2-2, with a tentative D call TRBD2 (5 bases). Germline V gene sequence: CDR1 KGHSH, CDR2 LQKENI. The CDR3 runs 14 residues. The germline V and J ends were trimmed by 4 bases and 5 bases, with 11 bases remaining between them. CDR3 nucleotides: TGTGCCAGCTCACTGCTAGAGCGGACCGGGGAGCTGTTTTTT. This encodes CASSLLERTGELFF.